These 10 T cell receptor beta chains were sequenced from one sample in a study of OX40 agonist ivuxolimab in advanced cancers. The table came from immunoSEQ multiplex PCR; TCRdb's copy has only in-frame clones and leaves some out. This sample has approximately 73,000 clones, with roughly 91% found just once. The sequences come from CD4+ or CD8+ T cells sorted from blood, collected in a trial of the OX40 agonist ivuxolimab. The receptor source for this set is an adult with an advanced solid tumor such as melanoma, head and neck, liver or kidney cancer.

This sequence joins TRBV6-1 and TRBJ1-2; unclear D gene. CDR3 length: 13 residues. Germline CDR1 and CDR2: MNHNS and SASEGT. The germline V and J ends were trimmed by 4 bases and 4 bases, with 10 bases remaining between them. DNA for the CDR3: TGTGCCAGCAGTGTAAGGCAGACCTATGGCTACACCTTC. As protein: CASSVRQTYGYTF.

V and J are TRBV2 and TRBJ1-2, with D perhaps TRBD1 (6 bases). The V end lost 8 bases, the J end lost 7 bases, and 20 bases lay between the germline ends. Germline V gene lookup returns CDR1 SNHLY and CDR2 FYNNEI. The CDR3 loop spans 14 amino acids. CDR3 amino acids: CASLHDIRGGGYTF. The CDR3 nucleotides read TGTGCCAGCCTCCATGATATCAGGGGTGGTGGCTACACCTTC. The full variable domain, in which reference TRBV2 and TRBJ1-2 provide the parts outside the CDR3, is EPEVTQTPSHQVTQMGQEVILRCVPISNHLYFYWYRQILGQKVEFLVSFYNNEISEKSEIFDDQFSVERPDGSNFTLKIRSTKLEDSAMYFCASLHDIRGGGYTFGSGTRLTVV.

The rearrangement links TRBV5-5 to TRBJ2-7, with D unclear. CDR3 length: 13 amino acids. Deletions cut 0 bases from V and 3 bases from J, with 7 bases between. In germline, CDR1 is SGHKS, CDR2 YYEKEE (reference sequence). The CDR3 spells CASSLVLDYEQYF. In nucleotides, the CDR3 is TGTGCCAGCAGCTTGGTGCTTGACTACGAGCAGTACTTC.

The chain carries TRBV10-1 and TRBJ1-1, with D maybe TRBD1 (5 bases). The CDR3 totals 13 residues. Germline V gene lookup returns CDR1 WNHNN and CDR2 SYGVQD (reference sequence). V shed 6 bases and J shed 1 base, with 9 bases lying between them. Here the CDR3 reads CASRPDRNTEAFF. The CDR3 nucleotides read TGCGCCAGCAGACCCGACAGGAACACTGAAGCTTTCTTT.

The chain joins TRBV5-8 to TRBJ2-5; unclear D gene. CDR3 length: 13 residues. The germline CDR1 and CDR2 sequences are SGHTS and YDEGEE. V was clipped by 4 bases and J by 5 bases, with 12 bases between them. DNA for the CDR3: TGTGCCAGCAGCCGACAATTGGCGGAGACCCAGTACTTC. Translated: CASSRQLAETQYF.

The chain links TRBV5-1 to TRBJ1-2, with D hard to call. This CDR3 has 14 residues. V lost 4 bases and J lost 1, with 11 bases in between. Per the germline V gene, CDR1 is SGHRS and CDR2 is YFSETQ. The CDR3 DNA sequence: TGCGCCAGCAGCGAGGCGTGGGGTAACTATGGCTACACCTTC. Translating it yields CASSEAWGNYGYTF.

This chain uses TRBV28 with TRBJ2-5, with D hard to call. The J call may be in error: the DNA end matches TRBJ2-7 better. CDR1 is MDHEN and CDR2 is SYDVKM in the germline V gene. The CDR3 consists of 13 residues. The CDR3 DNA sequence: TGTGCCAGCACTACGACTGACTCCTACGAGCAGTACTTC. Residues: CASTTTDSYEQYF.

The chain couples TRBV28 to TRBJ2-7; TRBD1 aligns across 7 bases. V lost 6 bases and J lost 7; bases outside the gene matches: 9. CDR3 length equals 13 residues. CDR1 is MDHEN and CDR2 is SYDVKM in the germline V gene. DNA of the CDR3: TGTGCCAGCAGGGATCCCGACAGGGAAGAGCAGTACTTC. This encodes CASRDPDREEQYF. Full variable domain (rest looked up from reference TRBV28 and TRBJ2-7): DVKVTQSSRYLVKRTGEKVFLECVQDMDHENMFWYRQDPGLGLRLIYFSYDVKMKEKGDIPEGYSVSREKKERFSLILESASTNQTSMYLCASRDPDREEQYFGPGTRLTVT.

The rearrangement joins TRBV6-1 to TRBJ1-2, with D possibly matching TRBD1 (5 bases). The CDR3 sequence is 14 residues long. V lost 1 base and J lost 4, with 10 bases in between. Germline assignment: CDR1 MNHNS and CDR2 SASEGT. The CDR3 region is CASSEGRGVYGYTF. The CDR3 nucleotides are TGTGCCAGCAGTGAAGGAAGAGGGGTCTATGGCTACACCTTC.

The chain links TRBV2 to TRBJ2-7; 8 positions agree with TRBD1. The CDR3 runs 15 residues. The junction had 11 bases not matched to a gene; V was cut back by 6 bases and J by 4 bases. CDR1 and CDR2 from the germline V gene are SNHLY and FYNNEI. CDR3 nucleotides: TGTGCCAGCAGAGATCTTGCAGGGGGCGGATACGAGCAGTACTTC. Translation: CASRDLAGGGYEQYF.